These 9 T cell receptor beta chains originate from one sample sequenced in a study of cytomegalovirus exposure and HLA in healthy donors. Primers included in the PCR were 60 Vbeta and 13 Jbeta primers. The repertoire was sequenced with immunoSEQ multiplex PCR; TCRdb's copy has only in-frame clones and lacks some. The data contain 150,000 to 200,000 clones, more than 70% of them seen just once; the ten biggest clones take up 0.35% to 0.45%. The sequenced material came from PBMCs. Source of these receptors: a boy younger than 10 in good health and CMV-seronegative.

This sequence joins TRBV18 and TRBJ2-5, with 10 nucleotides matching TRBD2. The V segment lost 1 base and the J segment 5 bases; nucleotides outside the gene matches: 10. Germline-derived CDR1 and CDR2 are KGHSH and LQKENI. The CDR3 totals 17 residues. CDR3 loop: CASSPLLSGRAYETQYF. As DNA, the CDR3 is TGTGCCAGCTCACCACTTCTCAGCGGGAGGGCCTATGAGACCCAGTACTTC.

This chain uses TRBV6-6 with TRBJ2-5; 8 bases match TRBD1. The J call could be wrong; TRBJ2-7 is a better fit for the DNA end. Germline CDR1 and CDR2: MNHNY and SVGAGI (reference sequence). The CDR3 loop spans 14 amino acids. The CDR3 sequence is CASSYRDRYYEQYF. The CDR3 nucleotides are TGTGCCAGCAGTTACCGGGACAGGTACTACGAGCAGTACTTC.

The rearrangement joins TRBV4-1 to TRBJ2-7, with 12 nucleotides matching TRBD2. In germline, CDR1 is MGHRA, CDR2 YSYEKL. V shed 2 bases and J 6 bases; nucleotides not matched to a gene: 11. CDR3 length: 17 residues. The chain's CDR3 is CASSQWPTASGRGEQYF. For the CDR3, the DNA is TGCGCCAGCAGCCAATGGCCAACGGCTAGCGGGAGGGGCGAGCAGTACTTC.

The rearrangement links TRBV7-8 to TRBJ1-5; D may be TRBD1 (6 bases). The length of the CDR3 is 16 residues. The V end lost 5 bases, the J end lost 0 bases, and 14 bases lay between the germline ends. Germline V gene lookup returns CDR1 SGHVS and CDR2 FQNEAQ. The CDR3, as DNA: TGTGCCAGCAGCCTTAACAGGGAATATAGCAATCAGCCCCAGCATTTT. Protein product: CASSLNREYSNQPQHF.

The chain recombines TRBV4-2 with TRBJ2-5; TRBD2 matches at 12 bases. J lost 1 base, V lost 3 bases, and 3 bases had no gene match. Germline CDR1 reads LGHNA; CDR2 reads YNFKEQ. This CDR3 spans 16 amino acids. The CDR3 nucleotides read TGTGCCAGCAGCCAGCCGACTAGCGGGAGCCAAGAGACCCAGTACTTC. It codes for CASSQPTSGSQETQYF.

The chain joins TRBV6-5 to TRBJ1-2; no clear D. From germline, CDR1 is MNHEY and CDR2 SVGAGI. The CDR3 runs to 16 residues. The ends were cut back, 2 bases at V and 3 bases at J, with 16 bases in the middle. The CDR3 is CASSYLGSHGDYGYTF. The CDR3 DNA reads TGTGCCAGCAGTTACCTGGGGTCTCACGGGGACTATGGCTACACCTTC.

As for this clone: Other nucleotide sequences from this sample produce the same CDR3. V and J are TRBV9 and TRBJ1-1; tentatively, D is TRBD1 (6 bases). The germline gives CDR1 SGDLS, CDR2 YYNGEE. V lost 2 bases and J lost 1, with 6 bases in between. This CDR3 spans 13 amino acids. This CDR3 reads CASSVDRNTEAFF. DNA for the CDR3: TGTGCCAGCAGCGTGGACAGGAACACTGAAGCTTTCTTT.

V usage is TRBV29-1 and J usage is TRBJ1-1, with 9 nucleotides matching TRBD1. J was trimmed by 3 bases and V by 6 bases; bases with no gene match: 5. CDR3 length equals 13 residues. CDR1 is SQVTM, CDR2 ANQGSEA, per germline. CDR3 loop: CSVTDRGDTEAFF. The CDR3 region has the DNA TGCAGCGTAACAGACAGGGGGGACACTGAAGCTTTCTTT.

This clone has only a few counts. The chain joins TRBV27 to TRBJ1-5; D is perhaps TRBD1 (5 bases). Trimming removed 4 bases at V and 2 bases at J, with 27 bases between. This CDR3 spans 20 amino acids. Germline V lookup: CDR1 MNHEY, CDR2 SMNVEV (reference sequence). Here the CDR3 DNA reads TGTGCCAGCAGTTCGTTGACAGTACAATCCTCCCACCATGGCAATCAGCCCCAGCATTTT. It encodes CASSSLTVQSSHHGNQPQHF.